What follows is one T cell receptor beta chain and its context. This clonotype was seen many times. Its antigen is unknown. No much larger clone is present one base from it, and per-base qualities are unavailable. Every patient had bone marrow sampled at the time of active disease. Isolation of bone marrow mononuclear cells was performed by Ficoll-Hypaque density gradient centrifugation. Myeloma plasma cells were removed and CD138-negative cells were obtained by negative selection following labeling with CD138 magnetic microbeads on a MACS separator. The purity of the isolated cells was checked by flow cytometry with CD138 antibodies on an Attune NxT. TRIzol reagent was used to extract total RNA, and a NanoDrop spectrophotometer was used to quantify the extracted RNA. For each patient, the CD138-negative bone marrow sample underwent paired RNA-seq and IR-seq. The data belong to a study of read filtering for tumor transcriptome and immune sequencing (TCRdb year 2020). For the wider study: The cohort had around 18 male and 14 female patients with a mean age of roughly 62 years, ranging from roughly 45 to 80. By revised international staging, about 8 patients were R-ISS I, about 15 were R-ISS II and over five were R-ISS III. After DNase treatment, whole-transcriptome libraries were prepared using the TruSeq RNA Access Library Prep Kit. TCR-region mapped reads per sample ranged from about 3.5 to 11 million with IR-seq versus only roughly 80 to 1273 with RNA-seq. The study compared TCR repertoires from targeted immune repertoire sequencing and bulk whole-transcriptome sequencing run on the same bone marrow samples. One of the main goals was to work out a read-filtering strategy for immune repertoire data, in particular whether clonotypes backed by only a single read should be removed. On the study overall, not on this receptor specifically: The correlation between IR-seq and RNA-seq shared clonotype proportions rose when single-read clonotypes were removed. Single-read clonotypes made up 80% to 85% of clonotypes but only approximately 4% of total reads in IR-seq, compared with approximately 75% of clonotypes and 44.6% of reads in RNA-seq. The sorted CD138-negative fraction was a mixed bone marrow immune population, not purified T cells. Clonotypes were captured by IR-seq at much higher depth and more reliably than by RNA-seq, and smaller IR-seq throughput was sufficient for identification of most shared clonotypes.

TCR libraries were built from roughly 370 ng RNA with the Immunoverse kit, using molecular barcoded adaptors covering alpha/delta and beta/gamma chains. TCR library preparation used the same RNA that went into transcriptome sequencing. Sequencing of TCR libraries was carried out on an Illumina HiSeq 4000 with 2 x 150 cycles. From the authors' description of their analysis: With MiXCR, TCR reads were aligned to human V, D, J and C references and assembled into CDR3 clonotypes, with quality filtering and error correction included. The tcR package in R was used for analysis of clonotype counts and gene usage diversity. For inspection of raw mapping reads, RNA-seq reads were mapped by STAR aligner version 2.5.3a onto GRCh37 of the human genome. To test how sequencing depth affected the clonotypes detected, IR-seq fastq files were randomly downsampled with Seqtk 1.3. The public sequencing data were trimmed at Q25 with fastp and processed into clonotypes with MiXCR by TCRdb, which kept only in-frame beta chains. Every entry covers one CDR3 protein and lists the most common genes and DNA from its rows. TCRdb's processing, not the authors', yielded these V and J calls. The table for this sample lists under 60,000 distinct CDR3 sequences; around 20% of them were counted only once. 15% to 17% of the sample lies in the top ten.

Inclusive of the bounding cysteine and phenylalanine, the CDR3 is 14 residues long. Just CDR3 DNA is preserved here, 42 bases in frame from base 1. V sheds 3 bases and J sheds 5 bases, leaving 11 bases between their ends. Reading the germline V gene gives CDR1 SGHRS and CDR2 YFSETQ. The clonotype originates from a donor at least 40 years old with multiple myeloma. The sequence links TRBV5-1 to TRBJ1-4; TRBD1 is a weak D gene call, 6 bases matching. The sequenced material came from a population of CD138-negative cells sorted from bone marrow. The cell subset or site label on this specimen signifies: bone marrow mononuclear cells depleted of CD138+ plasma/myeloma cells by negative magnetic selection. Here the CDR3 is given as CASSSDSLNEKLFF. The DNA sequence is TGCGCCAGCAGCTCGGACAGTCTCAATGAAAAACTGTTTTTT. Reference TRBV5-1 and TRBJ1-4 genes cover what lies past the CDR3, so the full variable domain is KAGVTQTPRYLIKTRGQQVTLSCSPISGHRSVSWYQQTPGQGLQFLFEYFSETQRNKGNFPGRFSGRQFSNSRSEMNVSTLELGDSALYLCASSSDSLNEKLFFGSGTQLSVL.